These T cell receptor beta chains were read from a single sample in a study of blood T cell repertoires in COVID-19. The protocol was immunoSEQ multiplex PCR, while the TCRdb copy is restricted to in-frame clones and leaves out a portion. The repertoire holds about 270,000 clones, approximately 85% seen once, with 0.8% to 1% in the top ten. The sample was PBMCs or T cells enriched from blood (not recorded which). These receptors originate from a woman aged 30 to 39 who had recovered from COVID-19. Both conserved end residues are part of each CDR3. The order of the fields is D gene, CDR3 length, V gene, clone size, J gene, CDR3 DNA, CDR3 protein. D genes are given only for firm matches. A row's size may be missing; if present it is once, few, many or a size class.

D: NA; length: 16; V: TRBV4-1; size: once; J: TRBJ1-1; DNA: TGCGCCAGCAGCCAAGAAAAGCCGGGAGGCTACACTGAAGCTTTCTTT; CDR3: CASSQEKPGGYTEAFF
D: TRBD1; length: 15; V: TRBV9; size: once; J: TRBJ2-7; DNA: TGTGCCAGCAGCGCCTCCGGGACAGGGGGCCATGAGCAGTACTTC; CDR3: CASSASGTGGHEQYF
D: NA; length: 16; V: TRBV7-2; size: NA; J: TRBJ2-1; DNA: TGTGCCAGCAGCCGTCAAATGTTGAGGTCATACAATGAGCAGTTCTTC; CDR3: CASSRQMLRSYNEQFF
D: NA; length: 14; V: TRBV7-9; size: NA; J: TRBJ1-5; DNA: TGTGCCAGCAGCCCTGACAGTTACAATCAGCCCCAGCATTTT; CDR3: CASSPDSYNQPQHF
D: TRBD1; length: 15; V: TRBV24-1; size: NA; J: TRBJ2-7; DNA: TGTGCCACCAGTGATTCGGGACAGGGTTCCCACGAGCAGTACTTC; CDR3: CATSDSGQGSHEQYF
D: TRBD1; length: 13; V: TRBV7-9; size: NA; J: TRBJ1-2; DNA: TGTGCCAGCAGCTCAGGGGACAGCTATGGCTACACCTTC; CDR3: CASSSGDSYGYTF
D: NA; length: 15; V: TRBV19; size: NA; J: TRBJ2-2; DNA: TGTGCCAGTAGTACCCCCGGGAAGAACACCGGGGAGCTGTTTTTT; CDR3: CASSTPGKNTGELFF
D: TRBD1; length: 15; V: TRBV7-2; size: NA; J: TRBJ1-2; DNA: TGTGCCAGCAGCAACGCCGGGACAGGGACCTATGGCTACACCTTC; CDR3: CASSNAGTGTYGYTF
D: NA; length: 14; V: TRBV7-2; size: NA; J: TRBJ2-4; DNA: TGTGCCAGCAGCTCAGGGGTAGCCAAAAACATTCAGTACTTC; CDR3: CASSSGVAKNIQYF
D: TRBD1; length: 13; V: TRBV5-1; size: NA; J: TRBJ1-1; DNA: TGCGCCAGCAGCTTGGCCAGGGGGGATCGGGTTTTCTTT; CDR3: CASSLARGDRVFF
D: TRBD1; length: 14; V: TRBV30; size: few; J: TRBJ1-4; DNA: TGTGCCTGGACCCCGCAGGGGGCAGATGAAAAACTGTTTTTT; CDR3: CAWTPQGADEKLFF
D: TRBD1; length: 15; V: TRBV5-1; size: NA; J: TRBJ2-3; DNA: TGCGCCAGCAGCTTGGCAGGGGGCACCGCAGATACGCAGTATTTT; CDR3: CASSLAGGTADTQYF
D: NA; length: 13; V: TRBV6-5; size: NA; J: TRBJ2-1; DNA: TGTGCCAGCAGTTACTCTTTTAACAATGAGCAGTTCTTC; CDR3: CASSYSFNNEQFF
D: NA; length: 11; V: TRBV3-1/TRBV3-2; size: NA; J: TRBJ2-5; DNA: TGTGCCTCCGGGGGTGGGGAGACCCAGTACTTC; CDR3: CASGGGETQYF
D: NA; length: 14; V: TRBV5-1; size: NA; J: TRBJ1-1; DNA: TGCGCCAGCAGGCGGACAGACATGAACACTGAAGCTTTCTTT; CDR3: CASRRTDMNTEAFF
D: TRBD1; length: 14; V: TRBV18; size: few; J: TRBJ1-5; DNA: TGTGCCAGCTCACCACAGGGGGCCAATCAGCCCCAGCATTTT; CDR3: CASSPQGANQPQHF
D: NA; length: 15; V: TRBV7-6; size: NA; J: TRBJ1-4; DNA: TGTGCCAGCAGCTTAGGGCAGGGTTTATCGGAAAAACTGTTTTTT; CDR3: CASSLGQGLSEKLFF
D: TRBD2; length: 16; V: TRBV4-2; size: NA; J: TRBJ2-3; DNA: TGTGCCAGCAAAGTAGCGGGAGGAGGGGAGGCAGATACGCAGTATTTT; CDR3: CASKVAGGGEADTQYF
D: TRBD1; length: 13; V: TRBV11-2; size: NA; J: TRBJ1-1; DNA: TGTGCCAGCAGGGACAGGGGCGACACTGAAGCTTTCTTT; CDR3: CASRDRGDTEAFF
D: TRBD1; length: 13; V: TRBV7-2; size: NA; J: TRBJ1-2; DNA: TGTGCCAGCAGCCCCCGACAGGGAATTGGCTACACCTTC; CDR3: CASSPRQGIGYTF
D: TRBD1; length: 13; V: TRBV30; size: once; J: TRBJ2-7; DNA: TGTGCCTGGCTGCTGGGACAGGGGAGCGAGCAGTACTTC; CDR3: CAWLLGQGSEQYF
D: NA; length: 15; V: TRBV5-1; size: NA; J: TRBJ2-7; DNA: TGCGCCAGCAGCTTGGCCTATGGGCTATCCTACGAGCAGTACTTC; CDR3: CASSLAYGLSYEQYF
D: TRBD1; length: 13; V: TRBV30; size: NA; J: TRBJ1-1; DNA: TGTGCCTGGAGCGGACAGGGGGAAACTGAAGCTTTCTTT; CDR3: CAWSGQGETEAFF
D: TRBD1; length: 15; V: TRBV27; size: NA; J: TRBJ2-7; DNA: TGTGCCAGCAGTGCTTCAGGGACAGCCTCTTACGAGCAGTACTTC; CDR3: CASSASGTASYEQYF
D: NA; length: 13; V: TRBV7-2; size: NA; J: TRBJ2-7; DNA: TGTGCCAGCAGCTTAGGGGGGGATGGGGAGCAGTACTTC; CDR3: CASSLGGDGEQYF
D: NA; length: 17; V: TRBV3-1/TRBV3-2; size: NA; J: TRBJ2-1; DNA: TGTGCCAGCAGCCAAGTCTCAGGGGGGAGCCCGTTTGTTCAGCAGTTCTTC; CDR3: CASSQVSGGSPFVQQFF
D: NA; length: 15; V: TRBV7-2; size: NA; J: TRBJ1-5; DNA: TGTGCCAGCAGCTTAGGGGGCCATAGCAATCAGCCCCAGCATTTT; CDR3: CASSLGGHSNQPQHF
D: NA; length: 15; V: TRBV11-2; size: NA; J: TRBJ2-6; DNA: TGTGCCAGCAGCCATGGGGGGTCTGGGGCCAACGTCCTGACTTTC; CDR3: CASSHGGSGANVLTF
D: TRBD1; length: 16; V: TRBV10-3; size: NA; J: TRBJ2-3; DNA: TGTGCCATCAACCCAGTGGGGACAGGGAGCACAGATACGCAGTATTTT; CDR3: CAINPVGTGSTDTQYF
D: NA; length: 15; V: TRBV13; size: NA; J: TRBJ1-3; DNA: TGTGCCAGCAGCTTAGAACAGACGAGCGGAAACACCATATATTTT; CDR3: CASSLEQTSGNTIYF
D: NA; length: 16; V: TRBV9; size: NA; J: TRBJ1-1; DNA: TGTGCCAGCAGCGTAGGCCCGGGGTCAGTCAACACTGAAGCTTTCTTT; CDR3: CASSVGPGSVNTEAFF
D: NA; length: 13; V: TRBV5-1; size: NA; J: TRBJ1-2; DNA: TGCGCCAGCAGCTTAACAGGCTCCTATGGCTACACCTTC; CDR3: CASSLTGSYGYTF
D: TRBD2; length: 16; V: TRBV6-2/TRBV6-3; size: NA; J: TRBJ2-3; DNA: TGTGCCAGCAGTCAGACTAGCGGGGGGTTCACAGATACGCAGTATTTT; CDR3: CASSQTSGGFTDTQYF
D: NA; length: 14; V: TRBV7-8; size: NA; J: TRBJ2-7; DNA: TGTGCCAGCAGCTATTCGGACAGCTCCTACGAGCAGTACTTC; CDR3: CASSYSDSSYEQYF
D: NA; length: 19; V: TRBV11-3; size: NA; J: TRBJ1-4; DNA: TGTGCCAGCAGCTTAGGATTACGACAGCCTCGTATGGTTAATGAAAAACTGTTTTTT; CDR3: CASSLGLRQPRMVNEKLFF